The 10 T cell receptor beta chains listed next were all sequenced from one sample in a study of T cells expressing NK-cell markers. Each CDR3 protein gets one entry in TCRdb, which reprocessed the 5' RACE reads and gives no DNA. Its table lists about 110,000 distinct CDR3 sequences. Sequences were obtained from blood T cells: a sorted CD56 or NKG2C T cell subset, CD4+ or CD8+ T cells, or bulk PBMC T cells (not recorded which). The origin of the receptors is a woman between 18 and 75 years old in good health.

V and J are TRBV19 and TRBJ1-1; TCRdb calls TRBD1, which cannot be checked without DNA. This CDR3 is built from 14 residues. Per the germline V gene, CDR1 is LNHDA and CDR2 is SQIVND (reference sequence). CDR3: CASSIKGANTEAFF.

This chain uses TRBV6-5 with TRBJ2-2. The CDR3 is made up of 17 amino acids. The germline V gene has CDR1 MNHEY and CDR2 SVGAGI. CDR3 region: CASSYSGGLPGTGELFF.

The gene calls are TRBV5-4 and TRBJ2-7; TCRdb calls TRBD1, which cannot be checked without DNA. The CDR3 is 13 residues long. CDR1 and CDR2 from the germline V gene are SGHNT and YYREEE (reference sequence). The CDR3 here is CASSFRGAGEQYF.

CDR3 residues: CASSSGPTVGTDTQYF. The chain uses TRBV27 and TRBJ2-3; the TRBD1 assignment by TCRdb is unverifiable without DNA. The germline gives CDR1 MNHEY, CDR2 SMNVEV (reference sequence). The CDR3 contains 16 residues.

The rearrangement uses TRBV6-2 or TRBV6-3 and TRBJ2-5; the TCRdb D gene call, TRBD2, has no DNA to confirm it. The CDR3 contains 14 residues. The germline V gene encodes CDR1 MNHEY and CDR2 SVGEGT. CDR3 in amino acids: CASSSGLAQETQYF.

The gene calls are TRBV20-1 and TRBJ2-1; the TCRdb D gene call, TRBD1, has no DNA to confirm it. This CDR3 has 14 amino acids. CDR1 and CDR2 from the germline V gene are DFQATT and SNEGSKA (reference sequence). The CDR3 region is CSAKHPYSYNEQFF.

This chain connects TRBV6-1 to TRBJ2-1; TCRdb reports TRBD2, a call that lacks DNA to check it against. Germline V gene data show CDR1 as MNHNS and CDR2 as SASEGT. The CDR3 runs to 14 residues. The CDR3 here is CASRAESSYNEQFF.

V is TRBV4-1 and J is TRBJ2-5; TCRdb gives TRBD2 as the D gene, but with no DNA this cannot be confirmed. The CDR3 has 16 amino acids. The germline V gene has CDR1 MGHRA and CDR2 YSYEKL. The CDR3 loop reads CASSLRNVEGQETQYF.

The chain employs TRBV7-9 and TRBJ2-1. This CDR3 is 15 amino acids long. Germline CDR1 reads SEHNR; CDR2 reads FQNEAQ (reference sequence). The CDR3 sequence: CASSLTLSSYNEQFF.

The CDR3 loop reads CASSPPGLAGGSYNEQFF. The chain uses TRBV11-1 and TRBJ2-1; checking the TCRdb D call of TRBD2 is not possible without DNA. The CDR3 is 18 amino acids. CDR1 and CDR2 from the germline V gene are SGHAT and FQDESV (reference sequence).